One sample yielded the 6 T cell receptor beta chains listed below, sequenced in a study of vaccination effects on CD4 cells after COVID-19. Which antigens these TCRs recognize remains unknown. Here immunoSEQ multiplex PCR was the method, and the copy in TCRdb shows in-frame clones only, minus some. The sample lists tens of thousands of clones, roughly 73% occurring once. Antigen-specific CD4+ T cell clonotypes were called by their expansion after viral peptide-pool culture in ViraFEST. Having been cultured for around ten days, the cells underwent CD4+ T cell isolation. The cohort was immunized with two doses of either the BNT162b2 or mRNA-1273 vaccine. The input for sequencing was CD4+ T cells from PBMCs cultured with HCoV-229E spike peptides, taken after COVID-19 vaccination. Source of these receptors: a human donor who received a COVID-19 vaccine.

The gene calls are TRBV18 and TRBJ2-5; tentative D call: TRBD1 (5 bases). The CDR3 has 14 residues. Trimming took 0 bases from V and 2 from J, leaving 7 bases between them. From germline, CDR1 is KGHSH and CDR2 LQKENI. CDR3 nucleotides: TGTGCCAGCTCACCACCGGGGCGTCAAGAGACCCAGTACTTC. It codes for CASSPPGRQETQYF. Full variable domain (missing parts from reference TRBV18 and TRBJ2-5): NAGVMQNPRHLVRRRGQEARLRCSPMKGHSHVYWYRQLPEEGLKFMVYLQKENIIDESGMPKERFSAEFPKEGPSILRIQQVVRGDSAAYFCASSPPGRQETQYFGPGTRLLVL.

The chain couples TRBV9 to TRBJ1-1, with D perhaps TRBD1 (5 bases). With 0 bases removed from V and 5 bases from J, the gap between germline ends came to 11 bases. The CDR3 length is 14 residues. CDR1 and CDR2 (germline): SGDLS, YYNGEE. CDR3: CASSVAGGLTEAFF. CDR3 DNA sequence: TGTGCCAGCAGCGTAGCTGGGGGTTTGACTGAAGCTTTCTTT.

The gene calls are TRBV19 and TRBJ2-1; TRBD2 matches at 10 bases. With V trimmed by 1 base and J by 5 bases, 11 bases remained unmatched. Germline-derived CDR1 and CDR2 are LNHDA and SQIVND (reference sequence). The CDR3 sequence is 18 residues long. CDR3 residues: CASSIAAGGLLTHNEQFF. In nucleotides, the CDR3 is TGTGCCAGTAGTATAGCAGCGGGGGGGCTCCTCACCCACAATGAGCAGTTCTTC.

In this sample, this clone turned up a few times. This sequence joins TRBV18 and TRBJ1-1; no firm D call. The CDR3 loop spans 15 amino acids. CDR1 and CDR2 (germline): KGHSH, LQKENI. V was trimmed by 0 bases and J by 0 bases, leaving 8 bases between them. CDR3 in amino acids: CASSPPWVMNTEAFF. In nucleotides, the CDR3 is TGTGCCAGCTCACCACCGTGGGTCATGAACACTGAAGCTTTCTTT.

V gene TRBV6-5 combines with J gene TRBJ1-6; the match to TRBD1 covers 10 bases. The V segment lost 0 bases and the J segment 9 bases; nucleotides outside the gene matches: 5. The CDR3 sequence is 16 residues long. Looked up from germline, CDR1 is MNHEY and CDR2 is SVGAGI. In DNA form, the CDR3 reads TGTGCCAGCAGTTACTCGCTGACAGGGGGCATTTCACCCCTCCACTTT. It encodes CASSYSLTGGISPLHF.

This chain's CDR3 is CASSLATGTSGVGEQFF. The CDR3 DNA is TGCGCCAGCAGCTTGGCCACGGGGACTAGCGGGGTAGGTGAGCAGTTCTTC. The genes are TRBV5-1 and TRBJ2-1, with 13 bases identical to TRBD2. CDR1 SGHRS and CDR2 YFSETQ come from the germline V gene. The CDR3 has 17 amino acids. V was pared by 0 bases and J by 9 bases, with 9 bases of the junction left unmatched.